The clone carrying this T cell receptor beta chain was found many times. What it binds is unknown. The investigators amplified TCR beta CDR3 regions from RNA transcripts. TCR CDR3 regions were first amplified by RT-PCR with HTBI primers. TCRdb re-called the multiplex PCR reads through MiXCR, storing one row per CDR3 protein. The sample holds hundreds of thousands of distinct CDR3 sequences, around 17% seen once. The CDR3 has 15 amino acids. Germline V lookup: CDR1 SEHNR, CDR2 FQNEAQ (reference sequence). Unmatched junction bases numbered 7, after V lost 5 bases and J lost 4 bases. These patients, aged 18 to 65, had recently diagnosed hyperthyroidism lasting under 2 months. The entry originates in a study of T cells in Graves' hyperthyroidism and ophthalmopathy. Study as a whole: Prior to any treatment, at the point of initial diagnosis, peripheral blood was collected. Points from the study as a whole: The model made its ophthalmopathy prediction, and onset followed a median around 6.5 months later. In blood, most of the thyroid clonotypes expanded above 0.001 were also present.

The chain uses TRBV7-9 and TRBJ1-4; TRBD1 matches 7 bases. The sequence derives from a man between 40 and 49 years old with Graves' hyperthyroidism. Material for sequencing was blood. This chain's CDR3 is CASSQRQGGNEKLFF. The CDR3 bases are TGTGCCAGCAGCCAACGACAGGGAGGTAATGAAAAACTGTTTTTT.